The source of this T cell receptor beta chain is a study of metastatic and nonmetastatic thyroid tumors. Study-wide results and caveats: Benign nodules reportedly had significantly lower TCR beta diversity than malignant thyroid tumors in blood and tumor.

Concerning this clone: Its specificity is unknown.

The entire patient cohort was treatment-naive prior to thyroid surgery. Using MiXCR, TCRdb reanalyzed the PCR reads. The data contain 13,000 or so clones, about 33% of them seen just once; the ten biggest clones take up over 9.5%. The germline V gene has CDR1 SGHAT and CDR2 FQNNGV. With 5 bases clipped from V and 3 bases from J, the junction kept 10 bases outside the gene matches. The CDR3 has 15 residues. This clonotype originated in a male donor with papillary thyroid cancer or a benign thyroid nodule (not recorded which). Some clones in this sample may be carry-over from other donors' samples. The sample was tumor tissue. The rearrangement links TRBV11-2 to TRBJ2-7; TRBD2 agrees at 7 bases. The CDR3 loop is CASSALVGGVYEQYF. The CDR3 DNA reads TGTGCCAGCAGCGCCCTCGTGGGAGGGGTCTACGAGCAGTACTTC.